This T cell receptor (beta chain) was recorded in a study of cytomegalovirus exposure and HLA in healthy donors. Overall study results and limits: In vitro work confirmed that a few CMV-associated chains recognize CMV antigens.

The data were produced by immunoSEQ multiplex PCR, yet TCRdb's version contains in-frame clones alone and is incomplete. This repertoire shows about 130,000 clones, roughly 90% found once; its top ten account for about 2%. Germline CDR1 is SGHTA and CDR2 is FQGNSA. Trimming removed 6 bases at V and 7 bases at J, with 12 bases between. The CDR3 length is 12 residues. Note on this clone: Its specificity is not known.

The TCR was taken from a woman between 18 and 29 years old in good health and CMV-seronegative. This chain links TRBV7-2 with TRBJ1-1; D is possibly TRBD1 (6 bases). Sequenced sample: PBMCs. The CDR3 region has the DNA TGTGCCAGCAGGCTATTACAGGGTGAAGCTTTCTTT. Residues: CASRLLQGEAFF.